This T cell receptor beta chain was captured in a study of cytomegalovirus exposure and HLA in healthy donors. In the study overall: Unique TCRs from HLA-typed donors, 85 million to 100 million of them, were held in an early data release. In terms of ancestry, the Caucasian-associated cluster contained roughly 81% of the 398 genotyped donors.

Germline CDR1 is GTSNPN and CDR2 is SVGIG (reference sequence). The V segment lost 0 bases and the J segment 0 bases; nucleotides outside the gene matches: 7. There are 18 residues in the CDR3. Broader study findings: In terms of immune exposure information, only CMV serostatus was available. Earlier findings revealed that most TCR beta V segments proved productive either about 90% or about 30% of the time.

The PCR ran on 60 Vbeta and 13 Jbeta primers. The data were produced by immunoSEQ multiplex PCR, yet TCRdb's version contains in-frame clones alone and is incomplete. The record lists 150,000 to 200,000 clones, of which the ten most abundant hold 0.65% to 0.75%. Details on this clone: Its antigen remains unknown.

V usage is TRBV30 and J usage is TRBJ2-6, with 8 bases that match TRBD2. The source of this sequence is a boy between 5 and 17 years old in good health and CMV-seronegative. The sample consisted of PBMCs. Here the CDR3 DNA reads TGTGCCTGGAGTGTCGGGGCGGGGGGCTACTCTGGGGCCAACGTCCTGACTTTC. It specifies CAWSVGAGGYSGANVLTF.